This T cell receptor beta chain stems from a study of blood T cell repertoires in COVID-19. Study-wide context: Samples of COVID-19 (acute and convalescent) were obtained from the United States, Italy and Spain. T cells, B-cell-depleted T cells, or PBMCs provided the cDNA or gDNA that served as material.

Authors' data handling: It was from reference gene primer amplification that nucleated cell counts were estimated. Only in-frame clones appear in the TCRdb table, and some are missing; sequencing was by immunoSEQ multiplex PCR. V and J calls and clone size are given by that table; D and trimming were obtained from the DNA. The sample consists of about 490,000 clones, roughly 85% of them appearing once. This CDR3 contains 15 residues. In germline, CDR1 is MNHNS, CDR2 SASEGT. The V and J ends lost 2 bases and 3 bases respectively, with 13 bases between them. The rearrangement uses TRBV6-1 and TRBJ1-1; a weak D match, TRBD1 (6 bases). The sequencing sample was made of peripheral blood. The TCR comes from a human donor in a cohort sampled during active COVID-19. Written as DNA, the CDR3 is TGTGCCAGCAGTGAACGGGGGGCCCTGGACACTGAAGCTTTCTTT. Translated, it gives CASSERGALDTEAFF.